This TCR beta chain was obtained from a study of T cell responses to AZD1222 COVID-19 vaccine. TCRdb keeps only in-frame clones here, not all; method: immunoSEQ multiplex PCR. Of around 160,000 clones listed, approximately 88% are singletons. Notes on this clone: Antigen specificity is unknown.

Study conclusions and caveats: Clonal diversity may have been underestimated in mostly white British donors. Samples come after the peak T cell response, not at day 14.

CDR3 length equals 15 residues. CDR1 is LNHNV, CDR2 YYDKDF, per germline (reference sequence). Trimming shortened V by 3 bases and J by 0 bases, and 10 bases separated the two germline ends. The chain carries TRBV15 and TRBJ2-3; a weak D match, TRBD1 (6 bases). This specimen was peripheral blood, taken on day 0 of AZD1222 vaccination. The receptor was derived from an adult in good health. Here the CDR3 reads CATSREQGSTDTQYF. As DNA, the CDR3 is TGTGCCACCAGCAGGGAACAGGGAAGCACAGATACGCAGTATTTT.